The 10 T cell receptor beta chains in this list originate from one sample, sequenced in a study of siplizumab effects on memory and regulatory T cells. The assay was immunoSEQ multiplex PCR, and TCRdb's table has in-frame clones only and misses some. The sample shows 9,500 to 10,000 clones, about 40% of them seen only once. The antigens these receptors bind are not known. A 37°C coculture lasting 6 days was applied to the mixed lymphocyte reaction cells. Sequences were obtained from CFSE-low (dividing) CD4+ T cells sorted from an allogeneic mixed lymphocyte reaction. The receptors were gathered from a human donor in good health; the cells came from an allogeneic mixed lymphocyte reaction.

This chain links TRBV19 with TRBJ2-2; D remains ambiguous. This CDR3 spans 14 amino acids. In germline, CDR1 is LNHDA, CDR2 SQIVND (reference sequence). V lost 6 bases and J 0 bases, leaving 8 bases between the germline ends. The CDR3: CASRLPANTGELFF. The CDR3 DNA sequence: TGTGCCAGTAGATTACCCGCGAACACCGGGGAGCTGTTTTTT.

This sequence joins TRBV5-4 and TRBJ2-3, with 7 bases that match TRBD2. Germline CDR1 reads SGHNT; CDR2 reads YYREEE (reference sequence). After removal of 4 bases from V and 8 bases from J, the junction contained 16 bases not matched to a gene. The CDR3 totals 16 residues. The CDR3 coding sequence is TGTGCCAGCAGCCCGGGGGGACGCAACCTTCTAGGTACGCAGTATTTT. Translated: CASSPGGRNLLGTQYF.

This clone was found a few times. This CDR3 reads CASSNRASIGLAAYF. In nucleotides, the CDR3 is TGTGCCAGCAGTAACCGGGCTTCGATCGGTCTTGCGGCGTACTTC. The chain uses TRBV28 and TRBJ2-4; D unresolved. Germline CDR1 MDHEN, CDR2 SYDVKM. Trimming left V 5 bases short and J 15 bases short, with 26 bases between. The CDR3 has 15 residues.

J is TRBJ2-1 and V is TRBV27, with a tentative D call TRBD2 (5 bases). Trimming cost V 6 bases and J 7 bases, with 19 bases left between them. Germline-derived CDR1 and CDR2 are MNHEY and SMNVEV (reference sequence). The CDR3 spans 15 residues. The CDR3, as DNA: TGTGCCAGCAGCCCTTTAACCGGGAAACGTAATGAGCAGTTCTTC. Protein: CASSPLTGKRNEQFF.

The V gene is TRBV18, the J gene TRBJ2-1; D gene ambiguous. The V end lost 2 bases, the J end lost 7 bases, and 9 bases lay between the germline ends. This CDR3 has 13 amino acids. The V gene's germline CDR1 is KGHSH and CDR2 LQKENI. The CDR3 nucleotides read TGTGCCAGCTCACCAATAGGGATGAATGAGCAGTTCTTC. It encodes CASSPIGMNEQFF.

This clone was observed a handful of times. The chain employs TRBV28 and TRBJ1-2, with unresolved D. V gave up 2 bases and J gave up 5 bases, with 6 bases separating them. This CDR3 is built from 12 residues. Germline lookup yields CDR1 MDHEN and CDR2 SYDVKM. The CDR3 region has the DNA TGTGCCAGCAGTTTAGTCGGATATGGCTACACCTTC. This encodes CASSLVGYGYTF.

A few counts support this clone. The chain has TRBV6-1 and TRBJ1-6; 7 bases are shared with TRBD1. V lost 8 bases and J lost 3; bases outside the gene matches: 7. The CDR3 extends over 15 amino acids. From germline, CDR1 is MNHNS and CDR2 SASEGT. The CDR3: CASSAAGGYNSPLHF. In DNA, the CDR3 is TGTGCCAGCTCCGCCGCAGGGGGCTATAATTCACCCCTCCACTTT.

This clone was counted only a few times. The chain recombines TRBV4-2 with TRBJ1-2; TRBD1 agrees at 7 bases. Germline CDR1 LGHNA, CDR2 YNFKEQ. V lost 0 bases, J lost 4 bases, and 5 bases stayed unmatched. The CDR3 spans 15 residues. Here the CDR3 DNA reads TGTGCCAGCAGCCAAGAAGTCCAGGGGGTCTATGGCTACACCTTC. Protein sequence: CASSQEVQGVYGYTF.

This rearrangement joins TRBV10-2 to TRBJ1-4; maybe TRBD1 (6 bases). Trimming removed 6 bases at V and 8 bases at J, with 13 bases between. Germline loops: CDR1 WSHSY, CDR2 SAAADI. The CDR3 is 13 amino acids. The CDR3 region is CASRDSSGEKLFF. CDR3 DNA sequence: TGCGCCAGCAGGGACAGCTCTGGGGAAAAACTGTTTTTT.

CDR3 region: CASSFSSGGNTGELFF. CDR3 DNA: TGCGCCAGCAGCTTCTCTAGCGGGGGAAACACCGGGGAGCTGTTTTTT. V gene TRBV5-1 combines with J gene TRBJ2-2, with 10 bases aligning to TRBD2. This CDR3 has 16 amino acids. Trimming at V came to 2 bases and at J to 2 bases, leaving 3 bases not matched to a gene. The V gene's germline CDR1 is SGHRS and CDR2 YFSETQ. The full variable domain, its missing parts supplied by reference TRBV5-1 and TRBJ2-2, is KAGVTQTPRYLIKTRGQQVTLSCSPISGHRSVSWYQQTPGQGLQFLFEYFSETQRNKGNFPGRFSGRQFSNSRSEMNVSTLELGDSALYLCASSFSSGGNTGELFFGEGSRLTVL.